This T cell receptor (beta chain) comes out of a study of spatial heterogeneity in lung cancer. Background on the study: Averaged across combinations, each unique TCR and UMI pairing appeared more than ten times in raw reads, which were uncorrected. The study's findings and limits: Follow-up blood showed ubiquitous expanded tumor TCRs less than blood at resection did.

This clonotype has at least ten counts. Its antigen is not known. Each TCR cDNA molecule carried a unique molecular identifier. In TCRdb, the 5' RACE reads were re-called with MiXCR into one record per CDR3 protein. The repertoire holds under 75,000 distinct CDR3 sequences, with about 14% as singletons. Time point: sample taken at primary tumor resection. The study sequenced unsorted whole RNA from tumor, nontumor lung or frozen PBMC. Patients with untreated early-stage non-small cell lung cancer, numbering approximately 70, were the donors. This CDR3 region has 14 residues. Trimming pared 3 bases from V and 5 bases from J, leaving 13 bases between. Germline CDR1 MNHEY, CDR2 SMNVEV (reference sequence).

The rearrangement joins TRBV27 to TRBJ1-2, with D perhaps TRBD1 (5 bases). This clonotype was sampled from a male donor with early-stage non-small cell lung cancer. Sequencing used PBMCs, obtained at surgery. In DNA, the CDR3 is TGTGCCAGCAGTTTTACCCGACAGACATATGGCTACACCTTC. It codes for CASSFTRQTYGYTF.